The rows below give T cell receptor beta chains drawn from one sample of a study of shared clonotypes between healthy human individuals. Clones were sequenced by immunoSEQ multiplex PCR, and TCRdb holds only the in-frame ones, with some missing. The table includes about 2.1 million clones, approximately 92% detected once. Sequenced: naive CD8+ T cells from PBMCs. All receptors come from a man between 18 and 29 years old in good health. Some clones in this sample may be carry-over from other donors' samples. Both conserved end residues are part of each CDR3. The D gene is left open where the match is weak. Clone size is stated in some rows and not others, as once, few, many or a class when expanded.

len: 16
v_gene: TRBV7-9
j_gene: TRBJ2-1
abundance: NA
d_gene: NA
CDR3nt: TGTGCCAGCAGCTTAGGACTCGGACATTCCTACAATGAGCAGTTCTTC
CDR3aa: CASSLGLGHSYNEQFF

len: 13
v_gene: TRBV16
j_gene: TRBJ1-5
abundance: NA
d_gene: NA
CDR3nt: TGTGCCAGCAGCCAAAACGGCAATCAGCCCCAGCATTTT
CDR3aa: CASSQNGNQPQHF

len: 14
v_gene: TRBV5-6
j_gene: TRBJ1-1
abundance: NA
d_gene: NA
CDR3nt: TGTGCCAGCAGCTTGGCCGGGGGGAGCACTGAAGCTTTCTTT
CDR3aa: CASSLAGGSTEAFF

len: 12
v_gene: TRBV27
j_gene: TRBJ2-7
abundance: NA
d_gene: NA
CDR3nt: TGTGCCAGCAGTTTAAGGGACTACGAGCAGTACTTC
CDR3aa: CASSLRDYEQYF

len: 14
v_gene: TRBV28
j_gene: TRBJ2-4
abundance: NA
d_gene: TRBD1
CDR3nt: TGTGCCAGCAGTTTGGACAGGGCGTTGGACATTCAGTACTTC
CDR3aa: CASSLDRALDIQYF

len: 16
v_gene: TRBV19
j_gene: TRBJ2-7
abundance: NA
d_gene: NA
CDR3nt: TGTGCCAGTAGCCCTGGTTTGACGGGACTGGACTACGAGCAGTACTTC
CDR3aa: CASSPGLTGLDYEQYF

len: 17
v_gene: TRBV5-1
j_gene: TRBJ1-5
abundance: NA
d_gene: TRBD1
CDR3nt: TGCGCCAGCAGCCCGGGACAGGGAGACTATAGCAATCAGCCCCAGCATTTT
CDR3aa: CASSPGQGDYSNQPQHF

len: 14
v_gene: TRBV5-8
j_gene: TRBJ1-1
abundance: NA
d_gene: NA
CDR3nt: TGTGCCAGCACCAACGTGGGGGCGAATACTGAAGCTTTCTTT
CDR3aa: CASTNVGANTEAFF

len: 14
v_gene: TRBV7-3
j_gene: TRBJ2-7
abundance: NA
d_gene: NA
CDR3nt: TGTGCCAGCAGCCAATCCGGGGGCAGCTACGAGCAGTACTTC
CDR3aa: CASSQSGGSYEQYF

len: 17
v_gene: TRBV7-9
j_gene: TRBJ2-7
abundance: NA
d_gene: NA
CDR3nt: TGTGCCAGCAGCTTATACAAGTCGGGGACGGATCCCTACGAGCAGTACTTC
CDR3aa: CASSLYKSGTDPYEQYF

len: 17
v_gene: TRBV1
j_gene: TRBJ2-3
abundance: NA
d_gene: NA
CDR3nt: TGCACCAGCAGCCATCCGACCTCCGGGAGCGGAGCAGATACGCAGTATTTT
CDR3aa: CTSSHPTSGSGADTQYF

len: 15
v_gene: TRBV6-1
j_gene: TRBJ1-2
abundance: NA
d_gene: NA
CDR3nt: TGTGCCAGCACCGTGACCGGGACTGCGCGCTTTGGCTACACCTTC
CDR3aa: CASTVTGTARFGYTF

len: 13
v_gene: TRBV30
j_gene: TRBJ1-1
abundance: few
d_gene: NA
CDR3nt: TGTGCCTGGAGTGTAAGGGGGAACACTGAAGCTTTCTTT
CDR3aa: CAWSVRGNTEAFF

len: 16
v_gene: TRBV28
j_gene: TRBJ2-2
abundance: NA
d_gene: NA
CDR3nt: TGTGCCAGCAGTTTAGTTGCAGGGACAAGGGCCGGGGAGCTGTTTTTT
CDR3aa: CASSLVAGTRAGELFF

len: 15
v_gene: TRBV5-6
j_gene: TRBJ2-1
abundance: NA
d_gene: TRBD2
CDR3nt: TGTGCCAGCAGCTTGGCTAGCGGGAGGATCGGTGAGCAGTTCTTC
CDR3aa: CASSLASGRIGEQFF

len: 14
v_gene: TRBV7-9
j_gene: TRBJ1-2
abundance: NA
d_gene: NA
CDR3nt: TGTGCCAGCAGCCCGGGGGGAGAGCTAAGTGGCTACACCTTC
CDR3aa: CASSPGGELSGYTF

len: 13
v_gene: TRBV2
j_gene: TRBJ2-1
abundance: NA
d_gene: NA
CDR3nt: TGTGCCAGCAGTAAAGGGGCTGGCAATGAGCAGTTCTTC
CDR3aa: CASSKGAGNEQFF